The 30 T cell receptor beta chains in this list originate from one sample, sequenced in a study of blood T cell repertoires in COVID-19. Assay: immunoSEQ multiplex PCR; the TCRdb copy retains only in-frame clones and omits some. The sample holds over 130,000 clones, 75% to 85% seen once. Sequenced sample: peripheral blood. The receptors shown here come from a woman over 75 with active or convalescent COVID-19.

J is TRBJ1-5 and V is TRBV29-1; 7 bases map to TRBD1. Germline CDR1 reads SQVTM; CDR2 reads ANQGSEA. V lost 5 bases to trimming and J lost 7 bases; unmatched junction nucleotides: 11. The CDR3 contains 14 residues. For the CDR3, the DNA is TGCAGCGTTCGCTTAGGGGGCGCGGGGCAGCCCCAGCATTTT. Amino acids: CSVRLGGAGQPQHF.

The sample holds one count of this clone. V and J are TRBV21-1 and TRBJ1-5; the table's D call of TRBD1 was not tested on the DNA. TRBV21-1 is an annotated pseudogene. CDR3 length: 18 residues. CDR3 loop: CASSRRQGDRGQWQPQHF. As DNA, the CDR3 is TGTGCCAGCAGTCGGCGCCAAGGGGACAGGGGGCAATGGCAGCCCCAGCATTTT.

The rearrangement joins TRBV7-2 to TRBJ2-7; D is perhaps TRBD1 (5 bases). This CDR3 comprises 14 residues. Germline CDR1 SGHTA, CDR2 FQGNSA. V was clipped by 2 bases and J by 2 bases, with 10 bases between them. DNA for the CDR3: TGTGCCAGCAGCTTATTTCGACAGCCCTACGAGCAGTACTTC. Translated, it gives CASSLFRQPYEQYF.

The genes are TRBV7-2 and TRBJ1-6; no clear D. V was cut by 5 bases and J by 9 bases, with 17 bases left in between. In germline, CDR1 is SGHTA, CDR2 FQGNSA. The CDR3 length is 15 residues. CDR3 loop: CASSPAPGSGSPLHF. CDR3 coding DNA: TGTGCCAGCAGCCCGGCGCCGGGATCGGGTTCACCCCTCCACTTT.

This chain uses TRBV18 with TRBJ2-2; tentatively, D is TRBD1 (6 bases). Germline V gene data show CDR1 as KGHSH and CDR2 as LQKENI. This CDR3 contains 17 residues. V lost 6 bases and J lost 0, with 17 bases in between. CDR3 in amino acids: CASSSLDSIANTGELFF. CDR3 coding DNA: TGTGCCAGCTCTTCCTTGGACAGTATCGCGAACACCGGGGAGCTGTTTTTT.

V and J are TRBV20-1 and TRBJ2-3; 7 bases are a match to TRBD2. Losses at the gene ends were 3 bases for V and 1 base for J; bases not matched to a gene: 10. Germline CDR1 DFQATT, CDR2 SNEGSKA (reference sequence). The CDR3 covers 16 residues. CDR3 nucleotide sequence: TGCAGTGCTAGTAAACGTCTACGGGAGGGCACAGATACGCAGTATTTT. It is translated as CSASKRLREGTDTQYF.

This chain uses TRBV6-2 or TRBV6-3 with TRBJ2-7; 10 bases fit TRBD2. CDR3 length: 15 residues. Germline V gene data show CDR1 as MNHEY and CDR2 as SVGEGT. V was clipped by 5 bases and J by 4 bases; unmatched bases: 8. The CDR3 DNA is TGTGCCAGCAGTCTCCTTACTAGCGGGGTTTACGAGCAGTACTTC. Protein sequence: CASSLLTSGVYEQYF.

CDR3 in amino acids: CASTNLDRGHTDTQYF. For the CDR3, the DNA is TGCGCCAGCACAAACCTGGACAGGGGGCACACAGATACGCAGTATTTT. The rearrangement links TRBV5-1 to TRBJ2-3, with 11 bases that match TRBD1. With V trimmed by 6 bases and J by 2 bases, 8 bases remained unmatched. CDR1 and CDR2 from the germline V gene are SGHRS and YFSETQ. CDR3 length: 16 residues.

The chain links TRBV6-1 to TRBJ2-5; maybe TRBD1 (6 bases). V was pared by 0 bases and J by 6 bases, with 11 bases between. The germline V gene encodes CDR1 MNHNS and CDR2 SASEGT. The CDR3 extends over 14 amino acids. The CDR3 bases are TGTGCCAGCAGTGAAGCGCGCCAGGGGAAGACCCAGTACTTC. Encoded protein: CASSEARQGKTQYF.

The CDR3 sequence: CATTNTGLGGYTF. CDR3 DNA: TGTGCCACAACAAATACAGGGTTAGGTGGCTACACCTTC. The rearrangement uses TRBV10-3 and TRBJ1-2, with a possible D match to TRBD1 (6 bases). V dropped 10 bases and J dropped 7 bases, with 19 bases sitting between them. The CDR3 is 13 amino acids. CDR1 and CDR2 (germline): ENHRY, SYGVKD.

The V call is TRBV20-1, the J call TRBJ2-7; no definite D call. Trimming cost V 6 bases and J 6 bases, with 6 bases left between them. This CDR3 is 9 amino acids long. Looked up from germline, CDR1 is DFQATT and CDR2 is SNEGSKA (reference sequence). The CDR3 DNA follows: TGCAGTGCCCAGCGCGAGCAGTACTTC. Amino acid sequence: CSAQREQYF.

This chain connects TRBV7-2 to TRBJ2-5; possible D gene TRBD2, 7 bases. The length of the CDR3 is 15 residues. Germline V CDR1 and CDR2: SGHTA, FQGNSA. The V gene lost 1 base and the J gene lost 5 bases, with 14 bases spanning the gap. For the CDR3, the DNA is TGTGCCAGCAGCTTAGGAGGGGGGGCGTTGGAGACCCAGTACTTC. It encodes CASSLGGGALETQYF.

The gene calls are TRBV5-5 and TRBJ1-2, with a possible D match to TRBD1 (5 bases). Trimming stripped 3 bases from V and 6 bases from J, with 12 bases between. Germline V gives CDR1 SGHKS, CDR2 YYEKEE (reference sequence). This CDR3 is 13 amino acids long. CDR3 sequence: CASSSQGLDGYTF. Here the CDR3 DNA reads TGTGCCAGCAGCTCCCAGGGATTGGATGGCTACACCTTC.

The chain carries TRBV19 and TRBJ2-1, with 9 bases matching TRBD1. The CDR3 runs to 15 residues. Trimming cost V 3 bases and J 6 bases; bases outside gene matches: 6. Per germline, CDR1 LNHDA and CDR2 SQIVND (reference sequence). Here the CDR3 reads CASSIAGQGVNEQFF. The DNA for the CDR3 is TGTGCCAGTAGTATCGCGGGACAGGGAGTCAATGAGCAGTTCTTC.

The rearrangement links TRBV4-3 to TRBJ1-2, with no clear D. The CDR3 contains 14 residues. CDR1 is LGHNA, CDR2 YSLEER, per germline. The V end lost 0 bases, the J end lost 8 bases, and 13 bases lay between the germline ends. The CDR3 protein is CASSQDSRGFGYTF. The CDR3 region has the DNA TGCGCCAGCAGCCAAGATAGTAGAGGATTCGGCTACACCTTC.

CDR3 sequence: CAAMGGGLRGYTF. The CDR3 bases are TGTGCCGCCATGGGGGGGGGATTGCGTGGCTACACCTTC. V usage is TRBV19 and J usage is TRBJ1-2; a possible D gene is TRBD1 (5 bases). CDR3 length: 13 amino acids. CDR1 and CDR2 from the germline V gene are LNHDA and SQIVND (reference sequence). V was clipped by 11 bases and J by 7 bases, with 20 bases between them. Variable domain in full (rest from reference TRBV19 and TRBJ1-2): DGGITQSPKYLFRKEGQNVTLSCEQNLNHDAMYWYRQDPGQGLRLIYYSQIVNDFQKGDIAEGYSVSREKKESFPLTVTSAQKNPTAFYLCAAMGGGLRGYTFGSGTRLTVV.

The gene calls are TRBV4-3 and TRBJ1-2, with 9 bases matching TRBD1. V shed 4 bases, J shed 4 bases, and the junction held 13 bases outside the gene matches. The CDR3 runs 17 residues. CDR1 is LGHNA, CDR2 YSLEER, per germline. The CDR3 region is CASSPSRGLDRGYGYTF. The CDR3 DNA reads TGCGCCAGCAGCCCGAGTAGGGGGCTGGACAGGGGCTATGGCTACACCTTC.

V and J are TRBV28 and TRBJ1-2, with 7 bases fitting TRBD1. V lost 6 bases, J lost 2 bases, and 3 bases stayed unmatched. This CDR3 spans 13 amino acids. Germline values: CDR1 MDHEN, CDR2 SYDVKM. The CDR3 DNA is TGTGCCAGCAGACAGGGGATAAACTATGGCTACACCTTC. This translates into CASRQGINYGYTF.

The CDR3 DNA reads as TGTGCCTGGACAGGGGACACCGGGGAGCTGTTTTTT. Translation: CAWTGDTGELFF. V usage is TRBV30 and J usage is TRBJ2-2, with D tentatively TRBD1 (6 bases). Germline V gene lookup returns CDR1 GTSNPN and CDR2 SVGIG (reference sequence). V was trimmed by 4 bases and J by 3 bases, leaving 6 bases between them. The CDR3 covers 12 residues.

V is TRBV11-2 and J is TRBJ2-3; 7 nucleotides line up with TRBD1. CDR3 size: 18 residues. V trimming: 3 bases; J trimming: 2 bases; junction bases outside the gene matches: 14. Per the germline V gene, CDR1 is SGHAT and CDR2 is FQNNGV. The DNA for the CDR3 is TGTGCCAGCAGCTTCCACCCGACAGGGTCTAAAACCACAGATACGCAGTATTTT. Residues: CASSFHPTGSKTTDTQYF.

As for this clone: The germline gene is not matched at one end of the junction; a read error may be the cause. The gene calls are TRBV24-1 and TRBJ2-6, with a weak D call TRBD2 (5 bases). The CDR3 contains 11 residues. CDR1 KGHDR and CDR2 SFDVKD come from the germline V gene. CDR3 amino acids: CATSDPGLQAF. The DNA for the CDR3 is TGTGCCACCAGTGATCCTGGACTGCAGGCTTTC.

The chain combines TRBV28 with TRBJ1-2; D gene unclear. The V and J ends lost 5 bases and 3 bases respectively, with 19 bases between them. The CDR3 runs to 16 residues. Germline CDR1 is MDHEN and CDR2 is SYDVKM. CDR3 loop: CASSPYSGGFDYGYTF. The CDR3 DNA reads as TGTGCCAGCAGTCCCTACTCCGGCGGGTTCGACTATGGCTACACCTTC.

This chain connects TRBV28 to TRBJ1-4; possibly TRBD1 for D (6 bases). The CDR3 has 14 amino acids. V was trimmed by 5 bases and J by 10 bases, leaving 17 bases between them. In germline, CDR1 is MDHEN, CDR2 SYDVKM. For the CDR3, the DNA is TGTGCCAGCAGTATAGAACAGGGTGGGGGAAAACTGTTTTTT. This sequence encodes CASSIEQGGGKLFF. Full variable domain (outside the CDR3, taken from reference TRBV28 and TRBJ1-4): DVKVTQSSRYLVKRTGEKVFLECVQDMDHENMFWYRQDPGLGLRLIYFSYDVKMKEKGDIPEGYSVSREKKERFSLILESASTNQTSMYLCASSIEQGGGKLFFGSGTQLSVL.

The rearrangement uses TRBV19 and TRBJ1-2; 7 bases are shared with TRBD1. Germline loops: CDR1 LNHDA, CDR2 SQIVND (reference sequence). The CDR3 runs 15 residues. V dropped 5 bases and J dropped 3; count of bases not matched to a gene: 9. CDR3 bases: TGTGCCAGTAGTGATTCGGGACAGTCCTACTATGGCTACACCTTC. It yields the protein CASSDSGQSYYGYTF.

The gene calls are TRBV13 and TRBJ1-5, with 7 positions matching TRBD1. With 0 bases clipped from V and 6 bases from J, the junction kept 11 bases outside the gene matches. From germline, CDR1 is PRHDT and CDR2 FYEKMQ (reference sequence). This CDR3 is 17 amino acids long. This chain's CDR3 is CASSLGTGTPFSQPQHF. The CDR3 DNA reads as TGTGCCAGCAGCTTAGGGACAGGGACCCCCTTTAGTCAGCCCCAGCATTTT.

V is TRBV5-6 and J is TRBJ2-2, with TRBD2 matching over 12 bases. Germline CDR1 is SGHDT and CDR2 is YYEEEE. This CDR3 is 16 amino acids long. Germline trimming cut 4 bases from V and 6 bases from J; bases unmatched to any gene: 7. CDR3 sequence: CASSPTSGGWAGELFF. In DNA form, the CDR3 reads TGTGCCAGCAGCCCGACTAGCGGGGGATGGGCCGGGGAGCTGTTTTTT.

This clone appeared once. The rearrangement joins TRBV11-2 to TRBJ2-3, with 10 positions matching TRBD2. Germline V lookup: CDR1 SGHAT, CDR2 FQNNGV. Losses at the gene ends were 4 bases for V and 0 bases for J; bases not matched to a gene: 10. This CDR3 comprises 18 residues. CDR3 in DNA: TGTGCCAGCAGCTCATACCCTAGCGGGGGCCCTAGCACAGATACGCAGTATTTT. Translating gives CASSSYPSGGPSTDTQYF.

V is TRBV5-4 and J is TRBJ2-6; D ambiguous. The CDR3 totals 15 residues. Trimming removed 0 bases at V and 1 base at J, with 5 bases between. Germline CDR1 and CDR2: SGHNT and YYREEE (reference sequence). CDR3 in amino acids: CASSLDRSGANVLTF. Written as DNA, the CDR3 is TGTGCCAGCAGCTTGGATCGTTCTGGGGCCAACGTCCTGACTTTC. Full variable domain (rest looked up from reference TRBV5-4 and TRBJ2-6): ETGVTQSPTHLIKTRGQQVTLRCSSQSGHNTVSWYQQALGQGPQFIFQYYREEENGRGNFPPRFSGLQFPNYSSELNVNALELDDSALYLCASSLDRSGANVLTFGAGSRLTVL.

The V gene is TRBV4-1, the J gene TRBJ2-2; weak D call: TRBD2 (6 bases). CDR3 size: 15 residues. With 4 bases removed from V and 3 bases from J, the gap between germline ends came to 12 bases. The V gene's germline CDR1 is MGHRA and CDR2 YSYEKL. CDR3 sequence reads: CASSLLGGYTGELFF. CDR3 bases: TGCGCCAGCAGCCTACTTGGGGGGTACACCGGGGAGCTGTTTTTT.

The chain employs TRBV28 and TRBJ1-5, with unresolved D. V was clipped by 3 bases and J by 4 bases, with 10 bases between them. This CDR3 spans 14 amino acids. The germline V gene has CDR1 MDHEN and CDR2 SYDVKM. The DNA of the CDR3 is TGTGCCAGCAGTTTCGCGGGGTTTAATCAGCCCCAGCATTTT. This encodes CASSFAGFNQPQHF.